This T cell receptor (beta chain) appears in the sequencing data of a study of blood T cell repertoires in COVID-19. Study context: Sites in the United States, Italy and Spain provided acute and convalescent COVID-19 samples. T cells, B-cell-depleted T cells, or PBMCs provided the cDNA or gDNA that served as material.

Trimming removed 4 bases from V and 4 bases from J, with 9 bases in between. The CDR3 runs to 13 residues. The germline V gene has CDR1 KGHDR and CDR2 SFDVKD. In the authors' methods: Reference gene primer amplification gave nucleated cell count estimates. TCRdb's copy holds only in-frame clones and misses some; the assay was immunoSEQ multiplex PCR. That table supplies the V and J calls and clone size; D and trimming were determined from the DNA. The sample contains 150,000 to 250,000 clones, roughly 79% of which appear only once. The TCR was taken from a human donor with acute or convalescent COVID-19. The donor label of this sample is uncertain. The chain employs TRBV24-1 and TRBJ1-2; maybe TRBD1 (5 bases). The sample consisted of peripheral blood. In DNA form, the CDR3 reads TGTGCCACCAGTGACGGGGGAACCTATGGCTACACCTTC. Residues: CATSDGGTYGYTF.